The sequence of this T cell receptor beta chain was determined in a study of blood T cell repertoires in COVID-19. In the study overall: The samples span acute and convalescent COVID-19 from the United States, Italy and Spain. T cells, B-cell-depleted T cells, or PBMCs provided the cDNA or gDNA that served as material.

This clone was detected once. Per the original methods: The authors estimated nucleated cell counts from reference gene primer amplification. Using immunoSEQ multiplex PCR, the repertoire was profiled, and TCRdb retains in-frame clones only, with some absent. D and trimming were read from the DNA, whereas the V and J calls and clone size are those reported in that table. Counted here are about 50,000 clones, around 80% occurring once; the ten biggest clones make up over 5%. The clonotype was recovered from a woman aged 80 or over with acute or convalescent COVID-19. Sequenced input: peripheral blood.

CDR3 in DNA: TGTGCCAGCAGTTACTCAGGGGCAGGGGCCGAGCAGTACTTC. Translating it yields CASSYSGAGAEQYF. The chain couples TRBV6-5 to TRBJ2-7; D perhaps matches TRBD1 (6 bases). Germline V lookup: CDR1 MNHEY, CDR2 SVGAGI. This CDR3 comprises 14 residues. The V and J ends lost 0 bases and 6 bases respectively, with 12 bases between them.